A single sample gave rise to the 20 T cell receptor beta chains below, sequenced in a study of blood T cell repertoires in COVID-19. Sequenced by immunoSEQ multiplex PCR; TCRdb stores in-frame clones only, minus some. The table includes 110,000 to 150,000 clones, 84% detected once. The material sequenced was PBMCs or T cells enriched from blood (not recorded which). The origin of the receptors is a woman aged 18 to 35 who had been exposed to COVID-19.

The chain uses TRBV19 and TRBJ1-2; D uncertain. Trimming cost V 1 base and J 5 bases, with 14 bases left between them. Per germline, CDR1 LNHDA and CDR2 SQIVND (reference sequence). The length of the CDR3 is 15 residues. CDR3 sequence reads: CASSIGRGGGYGYTF. CDR3 DNA sequence: TGTGCCAGTAGTATAGGGCGTGGAGGCGGTTATGGCTACACCTTC. The full variable domain, rest sourced from reference TRBV19 and TRBJ1-2, is DGGITQSPKYLFRKEGQNVTLSCEQNLNHDAMYWYRQDPGQGLRLIYYSQIVNDFQKGDIAEGYSVSREKKESFPLTVTSAQKNPTAFYLCASSIGRGGGYGYTFGSGTRLTVV.

CDR3 sequence reads: CASSYPPQGVEQYF. CDR3 nucleotide sequence: TGTGCCAGCAGTTACCCGCCACAGGGGGTCGAGCAGTACTTC. The V call is TRBV6-5, the J call TRBJ2-7, with 8 bases aligning to TRBD1. V trimming: 2 bases; J trimming: 6 bases; junction bases outside the gene matches: 6. The CDR3 sequence is 14 residues long. Germline-derived CDR1 and CDR2 are MNHEY and SVGAGI.

This chain joins TRBV28 and TRBJ2-1, with D perhaps TRBD2 (5 bases). CDR3 length equals 14 residues. CDR1 is MDHEN, CDR2 SYDVKM, per germline. The ends were cut back, 4 bases at V and 0 bases at J, with 7 bases in the middle. CDR3 loop: CASSSGSSYNEQFF. In nucleotides, the CDR3 is TGTGCCAGCAGTTCGGGGAGCTCCTACAATGAGCAGTTCTTC.

V gene TRBV4-1 combines with J gene TRBJ1-5; 7 nucleotides match TRBD1. This CDR3 has 15 amino acids. CDR1 and CDR2 (germline): MGHRA, YSYEKL. V gave up 0 bases and J gave up 9 bases; unmatched junction bases: 8. CDR3 DNA sequence: TGCGCCAGCAGCCAAGAGTGGGACAGATCGGCGCCCCAGCATTTT. Amino acids: CASSQEWDRSAPQHF.

This sequence joins TRBV28 and TRBJ1-2; possible D gene TRBD1, 5 bases. Between the trimmed V and J ends, which lost 3 bases and 0 bases, there was a span of 11 bases. The CDR3 contains 15 residues. Germline V CDR1 and CDR2: MDHEN, SYDVKM. The CDR3 coding sequence is TGTGCCAGCAGTTTCCCAGGGTCCCCTAACTATGGCTACACCTTC. Translating it yields CASSFPGSPNYGYTF.

This clone was seen a few times. This sequence joins TRBV6-2 or TRBV6-3 and TRBJ1-5; the match to TRBD1 covers 8 bases. V was clipped by 0 bases and J by 3 bases; unmatched bases: 7. CDR1 MNHEY and CDR2 SVGEGT come from the germline V gene. This CDR3 contains 17 residues. CDR3 region: CASSYSPGGLDNQPQHF. The CDR3, as DNA: TGTGCCAGCAGTTACTCGCCAGGGGGCTTAGACAATCAGCCCCAGCATTTT.

The chain employs TRBV29-1 and TRBJ2-7, with TRBD1 identical over 7 bases. Germline assignment: CDR1 SQVTM and CDR2 ANQGSEA. The CDR3 has 14 residues. V shed 6 bases and J 0 bases; nucleotides not matched to a gene: 8. CDR3 nucleotide sequence: TGCAGCGTCAAAGGGACAGCGAGCTCCTACGAGCAGTACTTC. Protein: CSVKGTASSYEQYF.

The CDR3 bases are TGTGCCAGCAGCTTAGATGGGCAAACCGAGACCCAGTACTTC. Translation: CASSLDGQTETQYF. The chain has TRBV7-2 and TRBJ2-5; D uncertain. Trimming took 1 base from V and 5 from J, leaving 11 bases between them. The CDR3 runs 14 residues. CDR1 SGHTA and CDR2 FQGNSA come from the germline V gene.

As concerns this clone: Other nucleotide sequences in the sample specify the same CDR3. The rearrangement uses TRBV5-1 and TRBJ1-1; the D gene is possibly TRBD1 (6 bases). The germline V gene encodes CDR1 SGHRS and CDR2 YFSETQ. Trimming left V 4 bases short and J 3 bases short, with 13 bases between. The CDR3 is 14 residues long. The CDR3 sequence is CASSLWGRDTEAFF. CDR3 DNA sequence: TGCGCCAGCAGCCTGTGGGGGCGGGACACTGAAGCTTTCTTT.

The V call is TRBV27, the J call TRBJ1-1; D unclear. Germline V gives CDR1 MNHEY, CDR2 SMNVEV (reference sequence). This CDR3 contains 13 residues. Deletions cut 7 bases from V and 1 base from J, with 10 bases between. The CDR3 nucleotides are TGTGCCAGCAAACCAACTTGGAACACTGAAGCTTTCTTT. Translation: CASKPTWNTEAFF.

This clone was recorded only once. The chain joins TRBV4-1 to TRBJ2-3; TRBD2 agrees at 11 bases. Trimming cost V 3 bases and J 4 bases; bases outside gene matches: 6. CDR1 and CDR2 (germline): MGHRA, YSYEKL. The CDR3 runs 16 residues. The CDR3 DNA reads TGCGCCAGCAGCCATGTACTAGCGGGAGTCGCAGATACGCAGTATTTT. Amino acid sequence: CASSHVLAGVADTQYF.

The V call is TRBV12-3 or TRBV12-4, the J call TRBJ1-6, with 7 nucleotides matching TRBD1. V lost 5 bases, J lost 5 bases, and 0 bases stayed unmatched. The CDR3 is 13 amino acids. The CDR3, as DNA: TGTGCCAGCAGTGACAGGGATAATTCACCCCTCCACTTT. As protein: CASSDRDNSPLHF.

The chain is built from TRBV2 and TRBJ1-2; weak D call: TRBD1 (5 bases). This CDR3 has 14 residues. Deletions cut 3 bases from V and 4 bases from J, with 12 bases between. Per germline, CDR1 SNHLY and CDR2 FYNNEI. The CDR3 spells CASSEQGLTYGYTF. The CDR3 bases are TGTGCCAGCAGTGAGCAGGGATTGACCTATGGCTACACCTTC.

This chain connects TRBV6-5 to TRBJ1-6; D ambiguous. Germline CDR1 is MNHEY and CDR2 is SVGAGI. The CDR3 is 16 amino acids. The V and J ends lost 3 bases and 4 bases respectively, with 13 bases between them. The CDR3 bases are TGTGCCAGCAGTTATGGCAGGTCCCCATATAATTCACCCCTCCACTTT. The encoded protein is CASSYGRSPYNSPLHF.

The rearrangement joins TRBV28 to TRBJ1-5; D is unclear. CDR1 MDHEN and CDR2 SYDVKM come from the germline V gene. Trimming removed 6 bases from V and 0 bases from J, with 15 bases in between. The CDR3 totals 16 residues. CDR3 residues: CASRSYYIPSNQPQHF. In DNA, the CDR3 is TGTGCCAGCAGATCTTACTACATCCCTAGCAATCAGCCCCAGCATTTT.

On this clone: A read error may produce the germline difference seen at one junction end. The J gene is TRBJ1-5, the V gene TRBV2; TRBD1 aligns across 8 bases. Germline assignment: CDR1 SNHLY and CDR2 FYNNEI. The CDR3 extends over 15 amino acids. For the CDR3, the DNA is TGTGCCAGCAGTTATCCCGGGACAGGAAGGGATCGGGTAGATTTT. Translating gives CASSYPGTGRDRVDF.

This sequence joins TRBV7-2 and TRBJ2-5, with 8 bases identical to TRBD2. CDR3 length: 17 residues. The trim removed 1 base at V and 2 bases at J, leaving 9 bases unmatched. CDR1 and CDR2 (germline): SGHTA, FQGNSA. The CDR3 DNA follows: TGTGCCAGCAGCTTAGGAGAGCGGGAGTCCAAACAAGAGACCCAGTACTTC. It translates to CASSLGERESKQETQYF. The entire variable domain, with the rest obtained from reference TRBV7-2 and TRBJ2-5, is as follows: GAGVSQSPSNKVTEKGKDVELRCDPISGHTALYWYRQSLGQGLEFLIYFQGNSAPDKSGLPSDRFSAERTGGSVSTLTIQRTQQEDSAVYLCASSLGERESKQETQYFGPGTRLLVL.

The chain has TRBV5-1 and TRBJ1-2, with a tentative D call TRBD1 (5 bases). Germline V gene lookup returns CDR1 SGHRS and CDR2 YFSETQ. The CDR3 has 15 residues. V was trimmed by 0 bases and J by 2 bases, leaving 11 bases between them. CDR3 nucleotides: TGCGCCAGCAGCTTGGATCTATCAGGGAACTATGGCTACACCTTC. It specifies CASSLDLSGNYGYTF.

The chain is built from TRBV28 and TRBJ2-1, with a tentative D call TRBD1 (5 bases). V was shortened by 4 bases and J by 5 bases, with 12 bases between the two germline ends. CDR1 is MDHEN, CDR2 SYDVKM, per germline. This CDR3 is 14 amino acids long. CDR3 sequence: CASSWGRGDNEQFF. CDR3 in DNA: TGTGCCAGCAGTTGGGGCCGTGGAGACAATGAGCAGTTCTTC. Based on the CDR3 plus reference TRBV28 and TRBJ2-1, the full variable domain is DVKVTQSSRYLVKRTGEKVFLECVQDMDHENMFWYRQDPGLGLRLIYFSYDVKMKEKGDIPEGYSVSREKKERFSLILESASTNQTSMYLCASSWGRGDNEQFFGPGTRLTVL.

The chain links TRBV6-6 to TRBJ2-5, with TRBD2 identical over 7 bases. Trimming cost V 2 bases and J 4 bases; bases outside gene matches: 4. The length of the CDR3 is 14 residues. Germline values: CDR1 MNHNY, CDR2 SVGAGI (reference sequence). The DNA of the CDR3 is TGTGCCAGCAGTTACGGGAGGGTTGGAGAGACCCAGTACTTC. Its translation: CASSYGRVGETQYF.